The clone carrying this T cell receptor beta chain has a single count. Assay: immunoSEQ multiplex PCR; the TCRdb copy retains only in-frame clones and omits some. In the table there are 110,000 or so clones, approximately 94% of which are singletons. These data are taken from a study of brain T cells in children with intractable seizures. Germline loops: CDR1 ENHRY, CDR2 SYGVKD. Trimming pared 0 bases from V and 6 bases from J, leaving 15 bases between. The CDR3 is made up of 15 amino acids. This TCR was sampled from a boy in the first two years of life with hemimegalencephaly and intractable seizures. The material was peripheral blood, obtained at surgery. The J gene is TRBJ2-7, the V gene TRBV10-3, with unresolved D. The CDR3 reads CAISESLFARLEQYF. The CDR3 nucleotides are TGTGCCATCAGTGAGTCGTTATTCGCCAGACTCGAGCAGTACTTC.